The T cell receptor beta chain under discussion was sequenced for a study of Graves' ophthalmopathy and Graves' hyperthyroidism. This clonotype was counted ten times or more. The trim removed 5 bases at V and 3 bases at J, leaving 4 bases unmatched. Germline V CDR1 and CDR2: GTSNPN, SVGIG (reference sequence). This CDR3 has 13 residues. Investigators amplified TCR beta CDR3 regions from RNA transcripts. RT-PCR with HTBI primers came first, then second-round multiplex PCR. Each CDR3 protein gets one entry after TCRdb re-called the multiplex PCR reads with MiXCR. Of 220,000 or so distinct CDR3 sequences in the sample, 20% to 25% were seen once.

This clonotype was obtained from a woman aged 45-65 years with Graves' ophthalmopathy. The chain recombines TRBV30 with TRBJ2-7, with 10 bases lining up with TRBD1. The source material was peripheral blood. The CDR3 region is CAWGTGAIYEQYF. Written as DNA, the CDR3 is TGTGCCTGGGGGACAGGGGCGATCTACGAGCAGTACTTC.